These 15 T cell receptor beta chains share one sample of origin, sequenced in a study of CD8+ T cells in alopecia areata. cDNA prepared by RNA extraction and subsequent reverse transcription served as the template for sequencing. The table came from immunoSEQ multiplex PCR; TCRdb's copy has only in-frame clones and leaves some out. The sample lists under 20,000 clones; 59% were seen once. Treatment meaning: oral pan-JAK inhibitor, 5-10 mg twice daily. In alopecia areata patients, both lesional scalp punch biopsies and peripheral blood were collected. The sequencing here drew on skin, taken at week 4, from a patient treated with tofacitinib. These receptors were collected from a human donor with alopecia areata.

This clone was counted between two and nine times. The V gene is TRBV13, the J gene TRBJ2-7; a possible D gene is TRBD2 (6 bases). The V end lost 1 base, the J end lost 2 bases, and 12 bases lay between the germline ends. The CDR3 contains 15 residues. Germline V gene sequence: CDR1 PRHDT, CDR2 FYEKMQ (reference sequence). CDR3 nucleotide sequence: TGTGCCAGCAGCTTAGTTGGACTACCTCCCTACGAGCAGTACTTC. This codes for CASSLVGLPPYEQYF.

The chain has TRBV5-1 and TRBJ1-4; D call uncertain. CDR3 size: 16 residues. With 0 bases removed from V and 3 bases from J, the gap between germline ends came to 12 bases. Germline V CDR1 and CDR2: SGHRS, YFSETQ. CDR3 in DNA: TGCGCCAGCAGCTTGGTAGGAGGGCTTGCTAATGAAAAACTGTTTTTT. The encoded protein is CASSLVGGLANEKLFF.

The V gene is TRBV30, the J gene TRBJ1-6; the D gene is possibly TRBD1 (5 bases). CDR1 and CDR2 from the germline V gene are GTSNPN and SVGIG (reference sequence). The V and J ends lost 2 bases and 7 bases respectively, with 9 bases between them. This CDR3 region has 13 residues. CDR3 in DNA: TGTGCCTGGAGTCGGCAGGGCAATTCACCCCTCCACTTT. Translated, it gives CAWSRQGNSPLHF.

This clone was counted a single time. The rearrangement joins TRBV6-1 to TRBJ2-2; D not certain. Germline assignment: CDR1 MNHNS and CDR2 SASEGT. Trimming stripped 7 bases from V and 5 bases from J, with 8 bases between. This CDR3 has 12 residues. Here the CDR3 reads CASISRTGELFF. In nucleotides, the CDR3 is TGTGCCAGCATTTCAAGAACCGGGGAGCTGTTTTTT.

This rearrangement joins TRBV5-1 to TRBJ2-3; no definite D call. The CDR3 totals 14 residues. Per germline, CDR1 SGHRS and CDR2 YFSETQ. Trimming shortened V by 0 bases and J by 2 bases, and 7 bases separated the two germline ends. In nucleotides, the CDR3 is TGCGCCAGCAGCTTGGATCAATCCACAGATACGCAGTATTTT. Its translation is CASSLDQSTDTQYF.

This clone was seen only once. The chain is built from TRBV20-1 and TRBJ2-1; TRBD1 agrees at 8 bases. Germline V gene data show CDR1 as DFQATT and CDR2 as SNEGSKA (reference sequence). V shed 5 bases and J 11 bases; nucleotides not matched to a gene: 2. The CDR3 runs to 10 residues. The chain's CDR3 is CSAGDRQQFF. In nucleotides, the CDR3 is TGCAGTGCTGGGGACAGGCAGCAGTTCTTC.

In this sample, this clone turned up once. This rearrangement joins TRBV6-1 to TRBJ1-5; D may be TRBD1 (5 bases). CDR3 length: 13 amino acids. Trimming took 4 bases from V and 5 from J, leaving 9 bases between them. CDR1 MNHNS and CDR2 SASEGT come from the germline V gene. CDR3: CASSGGGYQPQHF. CDR3 nucleotides: TGTGCCAGCAGTGGGGGGGGGTATCAGCCCCAGCATTTT.

The chain couples TRBV19 to TRBJ1-2; D is unclear. Germline V gene data show CDR1 as LNHDA and CDR2 as SQIVND (reference sequence). The CDR3 length is 11 residues. V lost 5 bases to trimming and J lost 10 bases, with 11 bases between them. The CDR3: CASSRRTNYTF. CDR3 sequence (DNA): TGTGCCAGTAGTCGAAGAACCAACTACACCTTC.

The rearrangement uses TRBV19 and TRBJ2-5, with D unresolved. Gene TRBJ2-7 matches the end of the DNA better, so the J call may be wrong. This CDR3 contains 14 residues. Germline CDR1 and CDR2: LNHDA and SQIVND (reference sequence). CDR3 DNA: TGTGCCAGTAGTCCCCGCGGTTCCCCTCTCGAGCAGTACTTC. This sequence encodes CASSPRGSPLEQYF.

This clone was seen a few times. The chain couples TRBV7-6 to TRBJ2-7, with D possibly TRBD1 on 6 matching bases. CDR1 is SGHVS, CDR2 FNYEAQ, per germline. V dropped 0 bases and J dropped 1 base, with 7 bases sitting between them. The CDR3 has 14 amino acids. The CDR3 coding sequence is TGTGCCAGCAGCTTAGCGGACAGTTCCTACGAGCAGTACTTC. This sequence encodes CASSLADSSYEQYF.

CDR3 loop: CASKKSGGVRETQYF. CDR3 nucleotide sequence: TGTGCCAGCAAGAAAAGCGGGGGGGTAAGGGAGACCCAGTACTTC. The chain employs TRBV6-1 and TRBJ2-5; 10 bases align to TRBD2. The CDR3 extends over 15 amino acids. From germline, CDR1 is MNHNS and CDR2 SASEGT. The ends lost 7 bases at V and 5 bases at J; junction bases unmatched: 10.

This clone was observed a few times. The chain recombines TRBV11-2 with TRBJ2-5; 7 nucleotides align to TRBD2. Germline CDR1 SGHAT, CDR2 FQNNGV. The CDR3 runs to 14 residues. J was trimmed by 5 bases and V by 5 bases; bases with no gene match: 8. CDR3 sequence: CASSPVGGSETQYF. CDR3 bases: TGTGCCAGCAGCCCTGTCGGGGGGTCGGAGACCCAGTACTTC. The entire variable domain, with the rest obtained from reference TRBV11-2 and TRBJ2-5, is as follows: EAGVAQSPRYKIIEKRQSVAFWCNPISGHATLYWYQQILGQGPKLLIQFQNNGVVDDSQLPKDRFSAERLKGVDSTLKIQPAKLEDSAVYLCASSPVGGSETQYFGPGTRLLVL.

This clone was found once. The J gene is TRBJ2-2, the V gene TRBV5-1; TRBD2 matches 7 bases. Looked up from germline, CDR1 is SGHRS and CDR2 is YFSETQ. Germline trimming cut 2 bases from V and 3 bases from J; bases unmatched to any gene: 4. The CDR3 sequence is 15 residues long. CDR3 bases: TGCGCCAGCAGCTTCGTCAGCGGGGACACCGGGGAGCTGTTTTTT. It translates to CASSFVSGDTGELFF.

The rearrangement links TRBV4-3 to TRBJ2-7; 12 positions match TRBD1. Germline CDR1 reads LGHNA; CDR2 reads YSLEER. V was pared by 0 bases and J by 4 bases, with 1 base of the junction left unmatched. The length of the CDR3 is 15 residues. The CDR3: CASSQEGQGAYEQYF. The CDR3 DNA is TGCGCCAGCAGCCAAGAGGGACAGGGGGCATACGAGCAGTACTTC.

The V and J genes are TRBV30 and TRBJ1-4; D is possibly TRBD1 (5 bases). The germline V and J ends were trimmed by 3 bases and 4 bases, with 15 bases remaining between them. The CDR3 sequence is 15 residues long. Germline loops: CDR1 GTSNPN, CDR2 SVGIG (reference sequence). The CDR3 nucleotides are TGTGCCTGGAGACCCTCCGGGACCGTTAATGAAAAACTGTTTTTT. Translated: CAWRPSGTVNEKLFF.